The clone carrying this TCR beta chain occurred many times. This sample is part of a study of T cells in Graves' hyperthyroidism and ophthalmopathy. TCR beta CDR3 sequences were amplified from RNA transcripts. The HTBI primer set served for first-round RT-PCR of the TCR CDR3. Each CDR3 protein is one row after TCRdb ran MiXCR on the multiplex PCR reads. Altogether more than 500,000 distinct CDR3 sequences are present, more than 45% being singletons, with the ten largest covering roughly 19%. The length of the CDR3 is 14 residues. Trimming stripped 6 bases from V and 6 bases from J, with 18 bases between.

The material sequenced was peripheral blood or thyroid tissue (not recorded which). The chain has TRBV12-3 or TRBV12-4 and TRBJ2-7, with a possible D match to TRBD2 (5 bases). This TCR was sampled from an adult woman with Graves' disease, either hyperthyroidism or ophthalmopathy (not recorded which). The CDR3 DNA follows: TGTGCCAGCAGGTCCGGACTGATGAGCGGCGAGCAGTACTTC. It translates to CASRSGLMSGEQYF.